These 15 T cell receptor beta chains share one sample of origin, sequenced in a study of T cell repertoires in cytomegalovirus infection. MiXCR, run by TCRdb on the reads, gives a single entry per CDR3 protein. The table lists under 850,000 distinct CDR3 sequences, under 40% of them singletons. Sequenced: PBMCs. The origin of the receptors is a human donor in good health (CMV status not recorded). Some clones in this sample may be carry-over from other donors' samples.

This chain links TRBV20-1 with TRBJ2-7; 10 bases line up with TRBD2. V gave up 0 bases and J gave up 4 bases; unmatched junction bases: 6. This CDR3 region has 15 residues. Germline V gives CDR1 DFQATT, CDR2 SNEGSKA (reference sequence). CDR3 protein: CSARDGTSGAYEQYF. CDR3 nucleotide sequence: TGCAGTGCTAGAGATGGCACTAGCGGGGCTTACGAGCAGTACTTC.

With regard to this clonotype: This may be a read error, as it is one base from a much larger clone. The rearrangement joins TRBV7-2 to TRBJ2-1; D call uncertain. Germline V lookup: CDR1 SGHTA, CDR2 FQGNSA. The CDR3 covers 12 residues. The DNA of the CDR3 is TGTGCCAGCAGCTTATTGACCAATAAGCAGTTCTTC. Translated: CASSLLTNKQFF.

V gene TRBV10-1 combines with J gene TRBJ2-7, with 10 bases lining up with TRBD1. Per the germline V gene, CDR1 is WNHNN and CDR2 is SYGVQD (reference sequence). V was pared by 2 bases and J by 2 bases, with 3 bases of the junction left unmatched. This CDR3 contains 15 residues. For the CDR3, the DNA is TGCGCCAGCAGTGAGCACGGACAGGGGGCCTACGAGCAGTACTTC. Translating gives CASSEHGQGAYEQYF.

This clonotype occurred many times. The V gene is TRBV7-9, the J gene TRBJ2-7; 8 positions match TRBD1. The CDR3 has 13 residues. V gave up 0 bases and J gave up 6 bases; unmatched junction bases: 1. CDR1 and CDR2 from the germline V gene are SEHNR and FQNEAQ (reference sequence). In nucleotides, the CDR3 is TGTGCCAGCAGCTTAGCGACAGGGGTCGAGCAGTACTTC. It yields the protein CASSLATGVEQYF.

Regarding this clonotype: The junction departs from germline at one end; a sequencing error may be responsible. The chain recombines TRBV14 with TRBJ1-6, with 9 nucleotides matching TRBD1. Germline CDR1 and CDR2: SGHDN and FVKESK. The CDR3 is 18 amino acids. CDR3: CASSPWTGDGSYNSPLNF. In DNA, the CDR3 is TGTGCCAGCAGCCCATGGACAGGGGACGGGTCCTATAATTCACCCCTCAACTTT.

CDR3 residues: CASSLGSGIVNEQFF. The CDR3 DNA reads TGTGCCAGCAGTTTAGGTAGCGGGATCGTCAATGAGCAGTTCTTC. V and J are TRBV12-3 or TRBV12-4 and TRBJ2-1, with TRBD2 matching 8 bases. Trimming removed 1 base from V and 6 bases from J; junction bases left unmatched: 5. CDR3 length: 15 residues.

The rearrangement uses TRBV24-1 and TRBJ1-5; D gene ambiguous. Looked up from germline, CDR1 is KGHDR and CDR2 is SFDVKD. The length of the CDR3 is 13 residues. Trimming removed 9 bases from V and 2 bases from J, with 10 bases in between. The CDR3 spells CATRGSGNQPQHF. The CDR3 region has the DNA TGTGCCACCCGTGGGTCGGGCAATCAGCCCCAGCATTTT.

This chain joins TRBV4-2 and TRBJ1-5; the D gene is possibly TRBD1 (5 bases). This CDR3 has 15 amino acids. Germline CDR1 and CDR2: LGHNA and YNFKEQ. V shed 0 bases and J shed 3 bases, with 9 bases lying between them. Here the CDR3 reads CASSQDEGPNQPQHF. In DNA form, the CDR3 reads TGTGCCAGCAGCCAAGATGAGGGGCCCAATCAGCCCCAGCATTTT.

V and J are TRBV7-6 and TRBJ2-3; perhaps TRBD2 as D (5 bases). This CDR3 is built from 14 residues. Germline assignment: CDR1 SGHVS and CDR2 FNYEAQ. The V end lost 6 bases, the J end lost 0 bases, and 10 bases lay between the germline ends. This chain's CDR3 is CASRLEPSTDTQYF. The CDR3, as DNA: TGTGCCAGCAGACTAGAACCGAGCACAGATACGCAGTATTTT.

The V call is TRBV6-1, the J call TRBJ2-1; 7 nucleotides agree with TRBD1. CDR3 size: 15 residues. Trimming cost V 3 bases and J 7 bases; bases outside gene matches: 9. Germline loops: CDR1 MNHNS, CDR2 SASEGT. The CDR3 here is CASSELTGPVNEQFF. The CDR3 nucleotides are TGTGCCAGCAGTGAGCTGACAGGGCCTGTAAATGAGCAGTTCTTC.

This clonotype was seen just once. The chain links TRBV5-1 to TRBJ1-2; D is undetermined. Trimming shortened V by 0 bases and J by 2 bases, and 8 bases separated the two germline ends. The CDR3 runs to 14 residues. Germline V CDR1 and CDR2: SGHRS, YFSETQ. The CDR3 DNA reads TGCGCCAGCAGCTTGGCCCACGGGAACTATGGCTACACCTTC. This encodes CASSLAHGNYGYTF. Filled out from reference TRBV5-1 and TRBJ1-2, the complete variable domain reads KAGVTQTPRYLIKTRGQQVTLSCSPISGHRSVSWYQQTPGQGLQFLFEYFSETQRNKGNFPGRFSGRQFSNSRSEMNVSTLELGDSALYLCASSLAHGNYGYTFGSGTRLTVV.

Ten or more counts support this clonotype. The CDR3: CASSTPGLAGGTDTQYF. In DNA form, the CDR3 reads TGTGCCAGCAGCACCCCCGGACTAGCGGGAGGCACAGATACGCAGTATTTT. J is TRBJ2-3 and V is TRBV7-2, with TRBD2 identical over 13 bases. This CDR3 is 17 amino acids long. Losses at the gene ends were 5 bases for V and 1 base for J; bases not matched to a gene: 6. Germline V gene data show CDR1 as SGHTA and CDR2 as FQGNSA.

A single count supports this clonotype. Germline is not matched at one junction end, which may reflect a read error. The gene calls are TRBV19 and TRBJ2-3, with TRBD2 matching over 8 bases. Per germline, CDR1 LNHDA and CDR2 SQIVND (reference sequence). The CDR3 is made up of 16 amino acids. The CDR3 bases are TGTGACAGTAGTATCCGCGTTGAGCGGGAGCAAGATACGCAGTATTTT. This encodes CDSSIRVEREQDTQYF.

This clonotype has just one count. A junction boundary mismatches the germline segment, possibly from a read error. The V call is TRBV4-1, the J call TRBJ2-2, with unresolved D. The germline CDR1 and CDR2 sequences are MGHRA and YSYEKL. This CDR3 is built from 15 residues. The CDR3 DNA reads TGCGACAGCAGCCAAGAAGGTACCCGCACCGGGGAGCTGTTTTTT. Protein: CDSSQEGTRTGELFF.

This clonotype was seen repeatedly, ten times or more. CDR3 DNA sequence: TGTGCCAGCAGCCCCCGAGACAGGGGGGGCTACACCTTC. Translation gives CASSPRDRGGYTF. The chain links TRBV7-2 to TRBJ1-2; 9 bases agree with TRBD1. The CDR3 contains 13 residues. V shed 5 bases, J shed 8 bases, and the junction held 6 bases outside the gene matches. Germline loops: CDR1 SGHTA, CDR2 FQGNSA.